This T cell receptor beta chain is drawn from a study of CD8 T cells in Susac syndrome. Findings and limits, study-wide: As the study acknowledged, the number of individuals in its TCR sequencing and HLA analysis was relatively small.

With random hexamers, reverse transcription was performed on about 0.45 to 1 ug of RNA. immunoSEQ multiplex PCR amplified TCR beta CDR3 across 54 Vbeta, 13 Jbeta. TCRdb passed the immunoSEQ multiplex PCR reads through MiXCR, listing each CDR3 protein once. The sample holds more than 150,000 distinct CDR3 sequences, about 95% seen once. Comments on this clonotype: Its specificity is unknown.

Trimming took off 6 bases at V and 10 bases at J, with 19 bases between the two ends. The CDR3 is 15 residues long. CDR1 is MNHEY and CDR2 is SMNVEV in the germline V gene (reference sequence). The controls, all healthy donors, were matched for age and sex. Bulk CD8+ and CD4+ cells came from magnetic negative isolation; CD8+ TEMRA by FACS. The chain links TRBV27 to TRBJ1-6; TRBD1 might be the D (6 bases). The sample comprised CD4+ T cells from PBMCs. This clonotype originated in a human donor in good health. This chain's CDR3 is CASRPQQGKGSPLHF. The CDR3 nucleotides are TGTGCCAGCAGACCCCAGCAGGGGAAAGGCTCACCCCTCCACTTT.